This record concerns one TCR beta chain sequence. The data originate from a study of blood T cell repertoires in COVID-19. Profiling relied on immunoSEQ multiplex PCR, and the TCRdb table lists in-frame clones only, not all of them. Of approximately 150,000 clones listed, roughly 91% are singletons. With V trimmed by 5 bases and J by 2 bases, 7 bases remained unmatched. The germline V gene has CDR1 SGHVS and CDR2 FQNEAQ. The CDR3 loop spans 16 amino acids. The specimen was peripheral blood. The V call is TRBV7-8, the J call TRBJ1-5; TRBD1 matches 9 bases. This clonotype was obtained from a man aged 45-60 years with active or convalescent COVID-19. CDR3 coding DNA: TGTGCCAGCAGCATACCGGACAGGGGTGGCAATCAGCCCCAGCATTTT. Encoded protein: CASSIPDRGGNQPQHF.